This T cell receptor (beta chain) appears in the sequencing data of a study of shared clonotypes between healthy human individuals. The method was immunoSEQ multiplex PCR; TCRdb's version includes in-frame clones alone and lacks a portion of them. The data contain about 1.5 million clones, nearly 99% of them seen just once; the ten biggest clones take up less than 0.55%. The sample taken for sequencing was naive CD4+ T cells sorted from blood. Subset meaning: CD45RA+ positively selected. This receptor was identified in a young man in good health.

CDR3 residues: CASSSDRGLGGYTF. Written as DNA, the CDR3 is TGTGCCAGCAGCTCGGACAGGGGACTAGGTGGCTACACCTTC. V and J are TRBV11-2 and TRBJ1-2; TRBD1 aligns across 9 bases. With V trimmed by 4 bases and J by 7 bases, 7 bases remained unmatched. The length of the CDR3 is 14 residues. The germline CDR1 and CDR2 sequences are SGHAT and FQNNGV. Using reference TRBV11-2 and TRBJ1-2 for the parts outside the CDR3, the full variable domain is EAGVAQSPRYKIIEKRQSVAFWCNPISGHATLYWYQQILGQGPKLLIQFQNNGVVDDSQLPKDRFSAERLKGVDSTLKIQPAKLEDSAVYLCASSSDRGLGGYTFGSGTRLTVV.